This T cell receptor beta chain was captured in a study of T-cell memory formation after mild COVID-19. Study details: TCR clusters were mostly confined to one donor each.

In regard to this clonotype: Antigen specificity is unknown.

Findings and limits, study-wide: SARS-CoV-2 specificity was not confirmed for second-wave clones peaking on day 37. Detection of some responders pre-infection suggested pre-existing cross-reactive memory T cells participated. A balance of CD4 and CD8 characterized clones contracting day 15 to 85, whereas later expanders leaned CD4+.

TCRdb re-called the 5' RACE reads through MiXCR, storing one row per CDR3 protein. The profile covers fewer than 450,000 distinct CDR3 sequences, with around 24% appearing a single time and roughly 8.7% taken by the ten largest. This clonotype was sampled from an adult woman who had mild COVID-19 (a few samples of this study predate the infection). Cell type and time point are not known. The sequencing input was PBMCs or a T cell subset sorted from them (not recorded which).

CDR3 nucleotide sequence: TGTGCCAGCAGCCAAGACCCAGGCTCCTACGAGCAGTACTTC. It translates to CASSQDPGSYEQYF. This chain connects TRBV3-1 to TRBJ2-7; D gene uncertain. This CDR3 region has 14 residues. Germline V gives CDR1 LGHDT, CDR2 YNNKEL (reference sequence). The V gene lost 0 bases and the J gene lost 0 bases, with 6 bases spanning the gap.